The rows below give T cell receptor beta chains drawn from one sample of a study of blood T cells in healthy people across ages. From the 5' RACE reads, TCRdb called clonotypes with MiXCR, one entry per CDR3 protein. The sample shows 450,000 to 700,000 distinct CDR3 sequences, 27% of them seen only once. The sequencing sample was made of blood. The receptors originated from a woman in her sixties or seventies in good health. The CDR3 runs from the conserved cysteine through the conserved F or W. The order of the fields is V gene, clone size, J gene, D gene, CDR3 protein, CDR3 DNA. The D gene is left open where the match is weak. Clone size is given for some rows only: seen once, a few or many times, or a class if the clone is expanded.

TRBV12-3/TRBV12-4	many	TRBJ2-3	-	CASSLIGDTQYF	TGTGCCAGCAGTTTAATCGGGGATACGCAGTATTTT
TRBV7-2	-	TRBJ2-7	TRBD1	CASSFKTGGDYEQYF	TGTGCCAGCAGCTTCAAGACAGGGGGCGATTACGAGCAGTACTTC
TRBV20-1	few	TRBJ1-2	-	CSASMGADGYTF	TGCAGTGCTAGTATGGGGGCGGATGGCTACACCTTC
TRBV29-1	many	TRBJ2-1	TRBD1	CSVERDRGYNEQFF	TGCAGCGTTGAGAGGGACAGGGGCTACAATGAGCAGTTCTTC
TRBV24-1	-	TRBJ2-5	-	CATSDGPKETQYF	TGTGCCACCAGTGATGGACCGAAAGAGACCCAGTACTTC
TRBV5-1	-	TRBJ1-3	-	CASSANWVAGNTIYF	TGCGCCAGCAGCGCTAACTGGGTAGCTGGAAACACCATATATTTT
TRBV6-6	few	TRBJ1-3	TRBD1	CATARQGAMGNTIYF	TGTGCCACCGCCCGACAGGGGGCCATGGGAAACACCATATATTTT
TRBV15	-	TRBJ2-7	TRBD1	CATSRETIRDSHLGGTYEQYF	TGTGCCACCAGCAGAGAGACGATCCGGGACAGTCACCTAGGGGGAACCTACGAGCAGTACTTC
TRBV24-1	-	TRBJ2-5	TRBD1	CATSDPDRGLETQYF	TGTGCCACCAGTGACCCGGACAGGGGGCTCGAGACCCAGTACTTC
TRBV20-1	-	TRBJ1-2	TRBD1	CSARRPGTGGEDGYTF	TGCAGTGCTAGACGCCCGGGGACAGGGGGCGAGGATGGCTACACCTTC
TRBV7-2	few	TRBJ1-4	-	CASSLAQGSGEKLFF	TGTGCCAGCAGCTTAGCGCAGGGAAGTGGCGAAAAACTGTTTTTT
TRBV4-3	few	TRBJ2-3	TRBD2	CASSQGLSGVTDTQYF	TGCGCCAGCAGCCAAGGTCTAAGCGGGGTCACAGATACGCAGTATTTT
TRBV7-2	few	TRBJ1-5	-	CASSLAEGQPQHF	TGTGCCAGCAGCTTAGCAGAGGGTCAGCCCCAGCATTTT
TRBV13	-	TRBJ2-5	TRBD2	CASSITSVQTQYF	TGTGCCAGCAGCATTACTAGCGTTCAGACCCAGTACTTC
TRBV7-2	-	TRBJ2-5	-	CASRPYPGAGLLTGETQYF	TGTGCCAGCAGGCCTTATCCAGGTGCGGGACTCCTAACGGGGGAGACCCAGTACTTC
TRBV24-1	many	TRBJ2-5	TRBD1	CATSDPPGTGSVEETQYF	TGTGCCACCAGTGATCCACCGGGGACAGGGTCGGTAGAAGAGACCCAGTACTTC
TRBV10-3	few	TRBJ2-3	TRBD2	CAIQRGSNPQDTQYF	TGTGCCATCCAGCGGGGTTCCAACCCCCAAGATACGCAGTATTTT
TRBV29-1	-	TRBJ2-5	-	CSVESPGLRETQYF	TGCAGCGTTGAGAGCCCGGGGCTAAGGGAGACCCAGTACTTC
TRBV29-1	few	TRBJ2-7	-	CSVLTGLSSYEQYF	TGCAGCGTGCTGACAGGTCTTTCCTCCTACGAGCAGTACTTC
TRBV7-8	few	TRBJ1-2	-	CASSSGQPVNYGYTF	TGTGCCAGCAGCTCCGGACAGCCAGTTAACTATGGCTACACCTTC
TRBV13	-	TRBJ2-1	TRBD1	CASSRPPDRVKHEQFF	TGTGCCAGCAGTCGGCCGCCGGACAGGGTAAAACATGAGCAGTTCTTC
TRBV7-2	-	TRBJ2-2	-	CASSLAGIDTGELFF	TGTGCCAGCAGCTTAGCGGGGATTGACACCGGGGAGCTGTTTTTT
TRBV10-3	few	TRBJ2-3	TRBD1	CAISDRTGSTDTQYF	TGTGCCATCAGTGACCGGACAGGTTCCACAGATACGCAGTATTTT
TRBV6-6	few	TRBJ2-1	-	CASSKQGGAYNEQFF	TGTGCCAGCAGTAAACAGGGGGGGGCCTACAATGAGCAGTTCTTC
TRBV11-2	few	TRBJ2-1	-	CASSQDSLGRQFF	TGTGCCAGCAGCCAGGACAGTCTCGGCAGGCAGTTCTTC
TRBV15	few	TRBJ1-3	-	CATSRDMPGTGNTIYF	TGTGCCACCAGCAGAGATATGCCAGGGACTGGAAACACCATATATTTT
TRBV12-3/TRBV12-4	few	TRBJ2-7	TRBD2	CASSAWSGGDEQYF	TGTGCCAGCAGTGCTTGGAGCGGGGGAGACGAGCAGTACTTC
TRBV7-2	-	TRBJ1-2	TRBD1	CASSPRDRINYGYTF	TGTGCCAGCAGCCCGCGGGACAGGATAAACTATGGCTACACCTTC
TRBV5-1	few	TRBJ2-1	TRBD1	CASSLGTGSSYNEQFF	TGCGCCAGCAGCTTGGGGACAGGGAGCTCCTACAATGAGCAGTTCTTC